The 9 T cell receptor beta chains listed next were all sequenced from one sample in a study of T cell responses to AZD1222 COVID-19 vaccine. Using immunoSEQ multiplex PCR, the repertoire was profiled, and TCRdb retains in-frame clones only, with some absent. The sample contains 100,000 or so clones, around 87% of which appear only once. This specimen consisted of peripheral blood, obtained on day 0 of MenACWY control vaccination. The receptors shown here come from an adult in good health.

Comments on this clone: Distinct nucleotide sequences in the sample also encode this CDR3. The chain uses TRBV28 and TRBJ2-3, with 8 nucleotides matching TRBD2. The V gene's germline CDR1 is MDHEN and CDR2 SYDVKM. The CDR3 is 14 residues long. With V trimmed by 3 bases and J by 3 bases, 2 bases remained unmatched. Here the CDR3 DNA reads TGTGCCAGCAGTTTGACGGGGGGGACAGATACGCAGTATTTT. This encodes CASSLTGGTDTQYF.

The chain is built from TRBV18 and TRBJ2-3; D remains ambiguous. V was cut by 2 bases and J by 2 bases, with 5 bases left in between. This CDR3 contains 13 residues. In germline, CDR1 is KGHSH, CDR2 LQKENI. The CDR3 region is CASSPGPTDTQYF. CDR3 bases: TGTGCCAGCTCACCAGGACCCACAGATACGCAGTATTTT.

The gene calls are TRBV5-6 and TRBJ2-2; D is perhaps TRBD1 (5 bases). The CDR3 extends over 12 amino acids. Germline V gene data show CDR1 as SGHDT and CDR2 as YYEEEE. Trimming stripped 6 bases from V and 6 bases from J, with 9 bases between. This CDR3 reads CASNRFAGELFF. The CDR3 DNA reads TGTGCCAGCAACAGGTTCGCCGGGGAGCTGTTTTTT.

The chain has TRBV27 and TRBJ1-4, with D possibly being TRBD1 (5 bases). V was clipped by 1 base and J by 0 bases, with 6 bases between them. This CDR3 is built from 15 residues. CDR1 is MNHEY, CDR2 SMNVEV, per germline (reference sequence). Here the CDR3 DNA reads TGTGCCAGCAGTTTATGGGGGTCAACTAATGAAAAACTGTTTTTT. It encodes CASSLWGSTNEKLFF.

The V call is TRBV6-2 or TRBV6-3, the J call TRBJ1-2, with D unresolved. The germline V and J ends were trimmed by 0 bases and 1 base, with 9 bases remaining between them. The length of the CDR3 is 15 residues. Germline CDR1 MNHEY, CDR2 SVGEGT. The CDR3 nucleotides are TGTGCCAGCAGTTACTCGTGGCAGAATAACTATGGCTACACCTTC. Its translation: CASSYSWQNNYGYTF.

This chain connects TRBV7-9 to TRBJ1-5; possible D gene TRBD1, 6 bases. There are 12 residues in the CDR3. Trimming cost V 3 bases and J 7 bases, with 7 bases left between them. CDR1 is SEHNR, CDR2 FQNEAQ, per germline (reference sequence). CDR3 nucleotide sequence: TGTGCCAGCAGCTTCGGGGGCCAGCCCCAGCATTTT. Protein product: CASSFGGQPQHF.

In DNA form, the CDR3 reads TGTGCCAGTAGGGGGGTACCTAATGAAAAACTGTTTTTT. Its protein product is CASRGVPNEKLFF. The chain carries TRBV6-5 and TRBJ1-4, with a tentative D call TRBD1 (6 bases). CDR3 length equals 13 residues. Germline CDR1 and CDR2: MNHEY and SVGAGI. Trimming cost V 9 bases and J 3 bases, with 11 bases left between them.

The chain links TRBV29-1 to TRBJ1-1, with 8 bases that match TRBD1. The V segment lost 4 bases and the J segment 5 bases; nucleotides outside the gene matches: 6. CDR1 and CDR2 from the germline V gene are SQVTM and ANQGSEA. This CDR3 comprises 13 residues. CDR3 sequence reads: CSVAPTGETEAFF. CDR3 DNA: TGCAGCGTTGCCCCGACAGGGGAAACTGAAGCTTTCTTT.

This chain connects TRBV2 to TRBJ1-1, with D unclear. V gave up 8 bases and J gave up 7 bases, with 8 bases separating them. Germline V lookup: CDR1 SNHLY, CDR2 FYNNEI. This CDR3 spans 10 amino acids. CDR3: CASLRGEAFF. Here the CDR3 DNA reads TGTGCCAGCCTTCGGGGTGAAGCTTTCTTT. The full variable domain, its missing parts supplied by reference TRBV2 and TRBJ1-1, is EPEVTQTPSHQVTQMGQEVILRCVPISNHLYFYWYRQILGQKVEFLVSFYNNEISEKSEIFDDQFSVERPDGSNFTLKIRSTKLEDSAMYFCASLRGEAFFGQGTRLTVV.